This T cell receptor (beta chain) originates from a study of blood T cells in healthy people across ages. Notes on the study in general: Diversity of TCR beta per million T cells declined in a roughly linear way with age.

Germline CDR1 SGHKS, CDR2 YYEKEE (reference sequence). This CDR3 region has 14 residues. The study isolated at least 7 million PBMCs from each sample. With regard to this clonotype: As yet, its antigen is unknown. Since a much larger clone is just one base distant, this may be a read error.

It was with a sample-barcoded 5' primer and a J-beta primer mix that a second PCR of roughly 6 to 11 cycles was run. A template-switch adaptor that had 12 random nucleotides put a tag on each cDNA molecule. Every sample gave at least 3 million paired-end reads containing CDR3. TCRdb re-called the 5' RACE reads through MiXCR, storing one row per CDR3 protein. Found here are roughly 700,000 distinct CDR3 sequences, around 45% of them singletons; the top ten hold roughly 30%. This chain joins TRBV5-5 and TRBJ2-5; perhaps TRBD2 as D (6 bases). This TCR was sampled from an older woman in good health. The sequenced sample was blood. The DNA for the CDR3 is TGTCCCAGCGATGGCGGGAATTACCAAGAGACCCAGTACTTC. Its translation: CPSDGGNYQETQYF.